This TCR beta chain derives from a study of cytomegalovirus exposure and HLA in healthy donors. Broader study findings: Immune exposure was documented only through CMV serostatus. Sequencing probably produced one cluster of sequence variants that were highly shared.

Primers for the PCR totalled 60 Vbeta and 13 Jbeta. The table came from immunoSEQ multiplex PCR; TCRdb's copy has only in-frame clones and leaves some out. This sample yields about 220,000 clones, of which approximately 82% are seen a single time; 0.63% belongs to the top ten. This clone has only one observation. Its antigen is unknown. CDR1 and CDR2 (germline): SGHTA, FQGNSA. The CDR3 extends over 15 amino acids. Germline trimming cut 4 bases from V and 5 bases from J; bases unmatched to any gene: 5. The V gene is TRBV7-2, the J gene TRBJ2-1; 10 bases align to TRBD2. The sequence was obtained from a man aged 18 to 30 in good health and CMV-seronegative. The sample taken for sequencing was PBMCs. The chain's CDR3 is CASSYGLADNNEQFF. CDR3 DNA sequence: TGTGCCAGCAGCTATGGACTAGCGGATAACAATGAGCAGTTCTTC.